The 5 T cell receptor beta chains given below trace back to one sample, sequenced in a study of T cells in Graves' hyperthyroidism and ophthalmopathy. RNA transcripts provided the source from which TCR beta CDR3 regions were amplified. HTBI primers were the set used in a first-round RT-PCR of the TCR CDR3. TCRdb independently ran MiXCR on the multiplex PCR reads; one entry per CDR3 protein. The sample includes around 400,000 distinct CDR3 sequences, around 15% of them seen just once. The sequenced sample was blood. Every receptor here comes from a woman aged 55-75 years with Graves' ophthalmopathy.

This clonotype showed up many times. The chain's CDR3 is CASSAGRSNYGYTF. The CDR3, as DNA: TGTGCCAGCAGTGCTGGCAGGTCTAACTATGGCTACACCTTC. The chain joins TRBV2 to TRBJ1-2; D uncertain. This CDR3 has 14 residues. CDR1 and CDR2 (germline): SNHLY, FYNNEI. V was trimmed by 4 bases and J by 0 bases, leaving 9 bases between them.

The V and J genes are TRBV9 and TRBJ2-3; the D gene is possibly TRBD1 (6 bases). The CDR3 spans 20 residues. Trimming left V 1 base short and J 0 bases short, with 24 bases between. The V gene's germline CDR1 is SGDLS and CDR2 YYNGEE. The CDR3: CASSVSPGHRMGPSTDTQYF. CDR3 DNA: TGTGCCAGCAGCGTAAGCCCGGGACACCGCATGGGACCAAGCACAGATACGCAGTATTTT. Full variable domain (remainder filled in from reference TRBV9 and TRBJ2-3): DSGVTQTPKHLITATGQRVTLRCSPRSGDLSVYWYQQSLDQGLQFLIQYYNGEERAKGNILERFSAQQFPDLHSELNLSSLELGDSALYFCASSVSPGHRMGPSTDTQYFGPGTRLTVL.

This clonotype was seen repeatedly, ten times or more. The rearrangement links TRBV30 to TRBJ1-5, with 10 bases that match TRBD1. V was pared by 3 bases and J by 6 bases, with 5 bases of the junction left unmatched. CDR1 is GTSNPN and CDR2 is SVGIG in the germline V gene (reference sequence). The CDR3 is 14 amino acids. The DNA for the CDR3 is TGTGCCTGGAGAGGACAGGGGGATGGTCAGCCCCAGCATTTT. Its protein is CAWRGQGDGQPQHF.

The CDR3 region is CASSAFGMHEQFF. As DNA, the CDR3 is TGTGCCAGCAGTGCCTTCGGGATGCATGAGCAGTTCTTC. The rearrangement joins TRBV6-1 to TRBJ2-1, with D perhaps TRBD2 (5 bases). Germline loops: CDR1 MNHNS, CDR2 SASEGT. The CDR3 length is 13 residues. V lost 4 bases, J lost 8 bases, and 12 bases lay in between.

The chain recombines TRBV3-1 with TRBJ2-7; 10 bases align to TRBD1. CDR1 is LGHDT and CDR2 is YNNKEL in the germline V gene (reference sequence). V shed 5 bases and J 1 base; nucleotides not matched to a gene: 5. The CDR3 has 15 residues. The CDR3 region has the DNA TGTGCCAGCAGCTTTGGGACAGGGGCATCCTACGAGCAGTACTTC. Its translation: CASSFGTGASYEQYF.